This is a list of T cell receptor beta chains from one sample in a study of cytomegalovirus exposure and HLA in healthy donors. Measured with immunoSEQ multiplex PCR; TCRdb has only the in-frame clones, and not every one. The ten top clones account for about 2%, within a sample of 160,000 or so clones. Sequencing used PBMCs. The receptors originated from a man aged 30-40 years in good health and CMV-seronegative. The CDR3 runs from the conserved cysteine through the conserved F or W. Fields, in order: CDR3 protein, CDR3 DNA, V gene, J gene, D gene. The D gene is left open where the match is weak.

CDR3aa: CASSLSYRANTGTNYGYTF
CDR3nt: TGTGCCAGCAGCTTATCCTACCGGGCCAACACCGGGACTAACTATGGCTACACCTTC
v_gene: TRBV11-2
j_gene: TRBJ1-2
d_gene: .

CDR3aa: CASSLGDESGEKLFF
CDR3nt: TGCGCCAGCAGCTTGGGTGACGAGTCGGGTGAAAAACTGTTTTTT
v_gene: TRBV5-1
j_gene: TRBJ1-4
d_gene: .

CDR3aa: CASRIPMGTSGNEQYF
CDR3nt: TGTGCAAGTCGCATACCGATGGGTACTAGCGGGAACGAGCAGTACTTC
v_gene: TRBV12-2
j_gene: TRBJ2-7
d_gene: .

CDR3aa: CASSRTGGNYGYTF
CDR3nt: TGTGCCAGCAGTCGGACAGGTGGCAACTATGGCTACACCTTC
v_gene: TRBV7-9
j_gene: TRBJ1-2
d_gene: TRBD1

CDR3aa: CAINGDTRNYGYTF
CDR3nt: TGTGCCATCAACGGGGACACCAGAAACTATGGCTACACCTTC
v_gene: TRBV10-3
j_gene: TRBJ1-2
d_gene: .

CDR3aa: CASSPPGGGYTF
CDR3nt: TGTGCCAGCTCACCACCGGGGGGAGGCTACACCTTC
v_gene: TRBV18
j_gene: TRBJ1-2
d_gene: .

CDR3aa: CASSISGLPGNTIYF
CDR3nt: TGTGCCAGTAGTATTTCAGGGCTCCCCGGAAACACCATATATTTT
v_gene: TRBV19
j_gene: TRBJ1-3
d_gene: .

CDR3aa: CASSARSGQNTGELFF
CDR3nt: TGTGCCAGCAGCGCCCGGTCGGGACAGAACACCGGGGAGCTGTTTTTT
v_gene: TRBV7-9
j_gene: TRBJ2-2
d_gene: .

CDR3aa: CASSLFDRASYGYTF
CDR3nt: TGTGCCAGCAGCTTATTCGACAGGGCTTCCTATGGCTACACCTTC
v_gene: TRBV5-4
j_gene: TRBJ1-2
d_gene: TRBD1

CDR3aa: CASSYSGATYEQYF
CDR3nt: TGTGCCAGCAGTTACAGCGGAGCTACCTACGAGCAGTACTTC
v_gene: TRBV27
j_gene: TRBJ2-7
d_gene: .

CDR3aa: CASSPSGTALGEKLFF
CDR3nt: TGCGCCAGCAGCCCCAGTGGGACAGCCCTTGGGGAAAAACTGTTTTTT
v_gene: TRBV5-1
j_gene: TRBJ1-4
d_gene: TRBD1

CDR3aa: CASSRTGGSYEQYF
CDR3nt: TGCGCCAGCAGTAGGACAGGGGGTAGTTACGAGCAGTACTTC
v_gene: TRBV5-1
j_gene: TRBJ2-7
d_gene: TRBD1

CDR3aa: CASSLRVAGVYNEQFF
CDR3nt: TGTGCCAGCAGCTTAAGAGTGGCAGGGGTCTACAATGAGCAGTTCTTC
v_gene: TRBV7-8
j_gene: TRBJ2-1
d_gene: .

CDR3aa: CASSPGVPRSNQPQHF
CDR3nt: TGTGCCAGCTCACCGGGAGTCCCAAGAAGCAATCAGCCCCAGCATTTT
v_gene: TRBV18
j_gene: TRBJ1-5
d_gene: .

CDR3aa: CASSLGDTWNTEAFF
CDR3nt: TGCGCCAGCAGCTTGGGCGACACCTGGAACACTGAAGCTTTCTTT
v_gene: TRBV5-1
j_gene: TRBJ1-1
d_gene: .

CDR3aa: CASRGGTGHIYEQYF
CDR3nt: TGTGCCAGCAGGGGCGGTACGGGACATATCTACGAGCAGTACTTC
v_gene: TRBV5-4
j_gene: TRBJ2-7
d_gene: .

CDR3aa: CASSQDYADTGELFF
CDR3nt: TGCGCCAGCAGTCAGGACTACGCGGACACCGGGGAGCTGTTTTTT
v_gene: TRBV5-1
j_gene: TRBJ2-2
d_gene: .

CDR3aa: CASRPGQTYGYTF
CDR3nt: TGTGCCAGCAGACCAGGACAGACCTATGGCTACACCTTC
v_gene: TRBV28
j_gene: TRBJ1-2
d_gene: .

CDR3aa: CASSLVGGLDTEAFF
CDR3nt: TGTGCCAGCAGCTTGGTCGGGGGGCTGGACACTGAAGCTTTCTTT
v_gene: TRBV5-5
j_gene: TRBJ1-1
d_gene: .

CDR3aa: CASSYSFRGDEKLFF
CDR3nt: TGTGCCAGCAGTTACTCGTTCCGAGGTGATGAAAAACTGTTTTTT
v_gene: TRBV6-5
j_gene: TRBJ1-4
d_gene: .

CDR3aa: CASSLGLAVTSYNEQFF
CDR3nt: TGTGCCAGCAGCTTAGGACTAGCGGTTACCTCCTACAATGAGCAGTTCTTC
v_gene: TRBV7-2
j_gene: TRBJ2-1
d_gene: TRBD2

CDR3aa: CASSEQGQGSEQYF
CDR3nt: TGTGCCAGCAGTGAACAGGGACAGGGGTCCGAGCAGTACTTC
v_gene: TRBV2
j_gene: TRBJ2-7
d_gene: TRBD1